The sample holds a few counts of the clone carrying this TCR beta chain. The sample belongs to a study of blood T cell repertoires in COVID-19. The CDR3 is 15 residues long. Germline lookup yields CDR1 SEHNR and CDR2 FQNEAQ (reference sequence). Germline trimming cut 4 bases from V and 7 bases from J; bases unmatched to any gene: 5. Enrolled during active infection, Seattle patients were then followed longitudinally. Authors' analysis steps: Amplification of reference gene primers was used by the study to estimate nucleated cell counts. Using immunoSEQ multiplex PCR, the repertoire was profiled, and TCRdb retains in-frame clones only, with some absent. That table furnishes V, J and clone size, whereas the DNA furnished D and trimming. The sample contains 400,000 to 450,000 clones, about 87% of which appear only once.

This clonotype was obtained from a woman aged 45-60 years with COVID-19, enrolled during active disease. The sequencing input was peripheral blood. This sequence joins TRBV7-9 and TRBJ1-6; the match to TRBD1 covers 9 bases. The CDR3 nucleotides are TGTGCCAGCAGCTCACAGGGGGCTGGCAATTCACCCCTCCACTTT. It translates to CASSSQGAGNSPLHF.